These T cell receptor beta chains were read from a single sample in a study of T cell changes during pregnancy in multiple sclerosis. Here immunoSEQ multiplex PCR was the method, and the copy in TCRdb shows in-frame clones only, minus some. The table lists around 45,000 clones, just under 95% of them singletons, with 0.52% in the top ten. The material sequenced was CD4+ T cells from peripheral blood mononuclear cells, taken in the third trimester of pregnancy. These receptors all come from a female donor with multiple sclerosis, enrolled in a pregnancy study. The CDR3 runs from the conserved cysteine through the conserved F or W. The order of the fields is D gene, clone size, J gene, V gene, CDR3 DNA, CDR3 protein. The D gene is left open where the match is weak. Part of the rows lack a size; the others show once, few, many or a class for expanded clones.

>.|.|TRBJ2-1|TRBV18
TGTGCCAGCTCACCTCAGATCTACAATGAGCAGTTCTTC
CASSPQIYNEQFF
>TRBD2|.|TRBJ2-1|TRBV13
TGTGCCAGCAGCTTCTGGGCGGGAGACGTAAATGAGCAGTTCTTC
CASSFWAGDVNEQFF
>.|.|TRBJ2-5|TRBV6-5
TGTGCCAGCAGTTACCCTAACAGGCCCCAGTACTTC
CASSYPNRPQYF
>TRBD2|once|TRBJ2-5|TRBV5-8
TGTGCCAGCAGTCAAAGCGGGGCTCGGGAGACCCAGTACTTC
CASSQSGARETQYF
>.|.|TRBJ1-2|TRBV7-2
TGTGCCAGCAGCTCAGGGATCCCCAGACGGTCTGGCTACACCTTC
CASSSGIPRRSGYTF
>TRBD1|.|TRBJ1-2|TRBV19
TGTGCCAGTACGGACAGGGGTTATGGCTACACCTTC
CASTDRGYGYTF
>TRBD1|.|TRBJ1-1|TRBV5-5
TGTGCCAGCAGCTATATCTTGCAGGACAGGGGGCGGACTGAAGCTTTCTTT
CASSYILQDRGRTEAFF
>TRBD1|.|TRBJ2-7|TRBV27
TGTGCCAGCAATCGCCGACAGGGGACCGAGCAGTACTTC
CASNRRQGTEQYF
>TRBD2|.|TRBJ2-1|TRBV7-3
TGTGCCAGCAGCTTACGCGGGAGCTCCTACAATGAGCAGTTCTTC
CASSLRGSSYNEQFF
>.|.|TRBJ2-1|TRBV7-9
TGTGCCAGCAGTAGACAGGCATCCTACAATGAGCAGTTCTTC
CASSRQASYNEQFF
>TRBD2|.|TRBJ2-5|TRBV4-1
TGCGCCAGCAGCCAGGCGACTAGCGGGAGCCAAGAGACCCAGTACTTC
CASSQATSGSQETQYF
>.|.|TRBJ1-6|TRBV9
TGTGCCAGCAGCGTAGGTTTCAGGGAGGGATCACCCCTCCACTTT
CASSVGFREGSPLHF
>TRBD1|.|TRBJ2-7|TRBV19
TGTGCCAGTAGTCGAACCAGGGGGAGCTCCTACGAGCAGTACTTC
CASSRTRGSSYEQYF
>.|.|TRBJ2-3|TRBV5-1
TGCGCCAGCAGCTTGTCCCCTATAATAGTGGACTCTCCAAATCAAGATACGCAGTATTTT
CASSLSPIIVDSPNQDTQYF
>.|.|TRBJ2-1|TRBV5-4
TGTGCCAGCAGCTTGGGACAGGTTCGGGGAGAGCAGTTCTTC
CASSLGQVRGEQFF
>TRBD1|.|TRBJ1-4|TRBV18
TGTGCCAGCTCACCGGGACAGCTCAATGAAAAACTGTTTTTT
CASSPGQLNEKLFF
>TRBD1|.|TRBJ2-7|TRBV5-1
TGCGCCAGCAGCTGGGACAGGGGCTACGAGCAGTACTTC
CASSWDRGYEQYF
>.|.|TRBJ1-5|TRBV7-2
TGTGCCAGCAGCCAGGGCAGGGGCGGACAGCCCCAGCATTTT
CASSQGRGGQPQHF
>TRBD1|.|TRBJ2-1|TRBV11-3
TGTGCCAGCAGCTTAACAACAGGACAGGGCATTGAGCAGTTCTTC
CASSLTTGQGIEQFF
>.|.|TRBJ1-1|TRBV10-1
TGCGCCAGCAGCAAGACAGGTCCGAACACTGAAGCTTTCTTT
CASSKTGPNTEAFF
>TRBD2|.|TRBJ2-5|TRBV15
TGTGCCACCAGGTCAACTAGCGGGAGTCTCCAGACCCAGTACTTC
CATRSTSGSLQTQYF
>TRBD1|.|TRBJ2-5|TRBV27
TGTGCCACAAGGACAGGGGGCTTATCGAAAGAGACCCAGTACTTC
CATRTGGLSKETQYF
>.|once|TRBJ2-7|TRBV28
TGTGCCAGCAGTTTTTCTAGCGCCTACGAGCAGTACTTC
CASSFSSAYEQYF
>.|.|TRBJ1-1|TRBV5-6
TGTGCCAGCAGCAACCCGGGGGAAGGCACTGAAGCTTTCTTT
CASSNPGEGTEAFF
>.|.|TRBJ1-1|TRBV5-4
TGTGCCAGCAGCCCACTTCGGACAGAGAACACTGAAGCTTTCTTT
CASSPLRTENTEAFF
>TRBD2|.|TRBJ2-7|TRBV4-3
TGCGCCAGCAGCCAAGGGACTAGCCCCTACGAGCAGTACTTC
CASSQGTSPYEQYF
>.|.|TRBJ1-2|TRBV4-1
TGCGCCAGCAGCCAAGGCCCAACAGGGAATTTTAGCTATGGCTACACCTTC
CASSQGPTGNFSYGYTF
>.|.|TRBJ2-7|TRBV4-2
TGTGCCAGCAGCCAAGAAATTTCGTACGAGCAGTACTTC
CASSQEISYEQYF
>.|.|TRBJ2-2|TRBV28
TGTGCCAGCAGTTCTCCTCGCGGGCTCAACACCGGGGAGCTGTTTTTT
CASSSPRGLNTGELFF
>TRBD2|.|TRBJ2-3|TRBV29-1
TGCAGCGCCCGCCCCCCTCTAGCGGAGGGCACAGATACGCAGTATTTT
CSARPPLAEGTDTQYF